These T cell receptor beta chains were read from a single sample in a study of Ad26.COV2.S vaccination and SARS-CoV-2 variants. The table came from immunoSEQ multiplex PCR; TCRdb's copy has only in-frame clones and leaves some out. This table holds hundreds of thousands of clones, about 90% found once. This sample comprised peripheral blood, obtained after recovery from COVID-19. These receptors all come from a human donor who had recovered from COVID-19. Each CDR3 is given with its conserved first and last residue. Fields, in order: CDR3 protein, CDR3 DNA, clone size, D gene, J gene, CDR3 length, V gene. The D gene is left open where the match is weak. Clone sizes are given selectively: once, few, many, or a class where the clone is expanded.

CDR3 protein: CASSLAGVGNTIYF
CDR3 DNA: TGCGCCAGCAGCTTGGCCGGGGTGGGAAACACCATATATTTT
clone size: .
D gene: .
J gene: TRBJ1-3
CDR3 length: 14
V gene: TRBV5-1

CDR3 protein: CASSELGSYEQYF
CDR3 DNA: TGCGCCAGCAGTGAACTAGGATCCTACGAGCAGTACTTC
clone size: .
D gene: .
J gene: TRBJ2-7
CDR3 length: 13
V gene: TRBV10-1

CDR3 protein: CASGLVLPGTDDYGYTF
CDR3 DNA: TGTGCTAGTGGTTTGGTATTGCCTGGGACAGATGACTATGGCTACACCTTC
clone size: .
D gene: TRBD1
J gene: TRBJ1-2
CDR3 length: 17
V gene: TRBV12-5

CDR3 protein: CASSIKFSEVTEAFF
CDR3 DNA: TGTGCCAGTAGTATTAAGTTTAGCGAGGTGACTGAAGCTTTCTTT
clone size: .
D gene: .
J gene: TRBJ1-1
CDR3 length: 15
V gene: TRBV19

CDR3 protein: CASSYSMGAGANVLTF
CDR3 DNA: TGTGCCAGCAGTTACTCGATGGGAGCTGGGGCCAACGTCCTGACTTTC
clone size: .
D gene: .
J gene: TRBJ2-6
CDR3 length: 16
V gene: TRBV6-2/TRBV6-3

CDR3 protein: CASSLGQRSSYTF
CDR3 DNA: TGTGCCAGCAGCTTAGGACAGAGGAGTAGCTACACCTTC
clone size: .
D gene: .
J gene: TRBJ1-2
CDR3 length: 13
V gene: TRBV5-4

CDR3 protein: CASKEGQQNYGYTF
CDR3 DNA: TGTGCCAGCAAGGAGGGGCAGCAAAACTATGGCTACACCTTC
clone size: .
D gene: .
J gene: TRBJ1-2
CDR3 length: 14
V gene: TRBV2

CDR3 protein: CANKRLGQSGHEQYF
CDR3 DNA: TGTGCCAACAAGAGGTTAGGGCAGTCTGGCCACGAGCAGTACTTC
clone size: .
D gene: .
J gene: TRBJ2-7
CDR3 length: 15
V gene: TRBV6-4

CDR3 protein: CATRAQRVRNQPQHF
CDR3 DNA: TGTGCCACGCGGGCACAGAGGGTTAGGAATCAGCCCCAGCATTTT
clone size: .
D gene: .
J gene: TRBJ1-5
CDR3 length: 15
V gene: TRBV19

CDR3 protein: CASSQVDRGETQYF
CDR3 DNA: TGTGCCAGCAGCCAAGTGGACAGGGGAGAGACCCAGTACTTC
clone size: .
D gene: TRBD1
J gene: TRBJ2-5
CDR3 length: 14
V gene: TRBV3-1/TRBV3-2

CDR3 protein: CASSLASGGTDTQYF
CDR3 DNA: TGTGCTAGCAGCTTGGCTAGCGGGGGCACAGATACGCAGTATTTT
clone size: .
D gene: TRBD2
J gene: TRBJ2-3
CDR3 length: 15
V gene: TRBV7-7

CDR3 protein: CASSQGDSPPHF
CDR3 DNA: TGCGCCAGCAGTCAGGGGGATTCACCCCCCCACTTT
clone size: .
D gene: TRBD1
J gene: TRBJ1-6
CDR3 length: 12
V gene: TRBV4-3

CDR3 protein: CASSAHRVGNEKLFF
CDR3 DNA: TGTGCCAGCAGCGCCCACAGGGTAGGGAATGAAAAACTGTTTTTT
clone size: .
D gene: .
J gene: TRBJ1-4
CDR3 length: 15
V gene: TRBV11-2

CDR3 protein: CASSPRTGVTAKNIQYF
CDR3 DNA: TGTGCCAGCAGCCCCCGGACAGGGGTCACCGCCAAAAACATTCAGTACTTC
clone size: .
D gene: TRBD1
J gene: TRBJ2-4
CDR3 length: 17
V gene: TRBV7-2

CDR3 protein: CASSATGATYEQYF
CDR3 DNA: TGTGCCAGCAGTGCCACCGGGGCCACCTACGAGCAGTACTTC
clone size: .
D gene: .
J gene: TRBJ2-7
CDR3 length: 14
V gene: TRBV27

CDR3 protein: CASSDRVYSPLHF
CDR3 DNA: TGTGCCAGTAGCGACAGGGTGTATTCACCCCTCCACTTT
clone size: .
D gene: TRBD1
J gene: TRBJ1-6
CDR3 length: 13
V gene: TRBV19

CDR3 protein: CASSLGLVQGAGQPQHF
CDR3 DNA: TGTGCCAGCAGCTTAGGCCTAGTACAGGGGGCGGGACAGCCCCAGCATTTT
clone size: few
D gene: TRBD1
J gene: TRBJ1-5
CDR3 length: 17
V gene: TRBV13